The sequence of this TCR beta chain was determined in a study of blood T cell repertoires in COVID-19. Participant age was about 18 to 100 years, and participants resided in about two dozen US areas. Germline loops: CDR1 LNHDA, CDR2 SQIVND (reference sequence). V lost 3 bases and J 8 bases, leaving 14 bases between the germline ends. The CDR3 covers 14 residues. Repertoires were generated with immunoSEQ multiplex PCR, while TCRdb's copy carries only in-frame clones and drops some. The sample has 400,000 or so clones; 90% are singletons. Source material: PBMCs or T cells enriched from blood (not recorded which). The V and J genes are TRBV19 and TRBJ2-1; a weak D match, TRBD1 (5 bases). The TCR was taken from a man aged 18 to 30 who had recovered from COVID-19. The CDR3 DNA follows: TGTGCCAGTAGTATTTCTGCAGGGTCGGATGAGCAGTTCTTC. It is translated as CASSISAGSDEQFF.